These 28 T cell receptor beta chains share one sample of origin, sequenced in a study of metastatic and nonmetastatic thyroid tumors. TCRdb ran MiXCR on the PCR reads. The table has about 70,000 clones, less than 20% seen once; the top ten hold roughly 13%. Each patient came to thyroid surgery without any prior treatment (of any kind). The sample was blood. The receptors were gathered from a female donor with papillary thyroid cancer or a benign thyroid nodule (not recorded which). Some clones in this sample may be carry-over from other donors' samples.

The table lists this clone with a few counts. The junction does not match germline at one end; this may be a read error. Other DNA sequences in this sample translate to the same CDR3. The rearrangement links TRBV10-3 to TRBJ2-3; either TRBD1 or TRBD2 may supply D (5 bases each). CDR3 size: 16 residues. Germline V CDR1 and CDR2: ENHRY, SYGVKD. The CDR3 protein is CAISEGGTGSKDTQYF. The CDR3 coding sequence is TGTGCCATCAGTGAAGGAGGTACAGGTTCTAAAGATACACAGTATTTT.

The V and J genes are TRBV6-1 and TRBJ2-6, with 8 bases fitting TRBD1. V trimming: 8 bases; J trimming: 3 bases; junction bases outside the gene matches: 9. This CDR3 region has 16 residues. CDR1 and CDR2 from the germline V gene are MNHNS and SASEGT. This CDR3 is CASRSGGGGGANVLTF. For the CDR3, the DNA is TGTGCCAGCCGGTCAGGGGGCGGAGGTGGGGCCAACGTCCTGACTTTC.

This clone was found many times. The chain carries TRBV7-9 and TRBJ2-1, with 7 nucleotides matching TRBD1. The CDR3 spans 12 residues. V shed 5 bases and J 7 bases; nucleotides not matched to a gene: 2. The germline V gene encodes CDR1 SEHNR and CDR2 FQNEAQ (reference sequence). This chain's CDR3 is CASSLQGNEQFF. CDR3 DNA sequence: TGTGCCAGCAGCCTACAGGGGAATGAGCAGTTCTTC.

Concerning this clone: The junction shows a germline mismatch at one end, possibly a read error. This rearrangement joins TRBV6-1 to TRBJ2-3, with D perhaps matching TRBD2 (5 bases). The CDR3 is made up of 16 amino acids. Germline V gene lookup returns CDR1 MNHNS and CDR2 SASEGT. The CDR3 loop reads CASSEAKGSSTDTQYF. DNA for the CDR3: TGTGCCAGCAGTGAAGCTAAAGGTTCTAGCACAGATACTCAGTATTTT.

This clone was seen many times. The V gene is TRBV28, the J gene TRBJ2-7; D is uncertain. Germline values: CDR1 MDHEN, CDR2 SYDVKM. Between the trimmed V and J ends, which lost 5 bases and 0 bases, there was a span of 2 bases. There are 11 residues in the CDR3. The CDR3: CASSSSYEQYF. CDR3 coding DNA: TGTGCCAGCAGTAGCTCCTACGAGCAGTACTTC. Complete variable domain (other parts from reference TRBV28 and TRBJ2-7): DVKVTQSSRYLVKRTGEKVFLECVQDMDHENMFWYRQDPGLGLRLIYFSYDVKMKEKGDIPEGYSVSREKKERFSLILESASTNQTSMYLCASSSSYEQYFGPGTRLTVT.

A remark on this clone: A junction boundary mismatches the germline segment, possibly from a read error. The sample contains more than one DNA sequence encoding this CDR3. This chain links TRBV9 with TRBJ2-3; tentatively, D is TRBD2 (5 bases). CDR1 and CDR2 (germline): SGDLS, YYNGEE. The CDR3 covers 12 residues. The CDR3 region has the DNA TGCGCCAGCAGCGTAGCGACAGATACGCAGTATTTT. It encodes CASSVATDTQYF.

The chain couples TRBV6-2 or TRBV6-3 to TRBJ2-5; 7 nucleotides match TRBD2. J gave up 4 bases and V 2 bases, and 4 bases lay outside the gene matches. Germline assignment: CDR1 MNHEY and CDR2 SVGEGT. CDR3 size: 14 residues. The CDR3 region is CASSYGGSRETQYF. CDR3 DNA sequence: TGTGCCAGCAGTTACGGCGGGAGTCGAGAGACCCAGTACTTC.

This clone was recorded at least ten times. The rearrangement links TRBV6-2 or TRBV6-3 to TRBJ1-1; D is undetermined. This CDR3 contains 13 residues. Looked up from germline, CDR1 is MNHEY and CDR2 is SVGEGT. With 5 bases removed from V and 1 base from J, the gap between germline ends came to 8 bases. CDR3 loop: CASSQRENTEAFF. Here the CDR3 DNA reads TGTGCCAGCAGTCAAAGGGAGAACACTGAAGCTTTCTTT.

This clone appeared many times. The V and J genes are TRBV4-1 and TRBJ2-1; weak D call: TRBD2 (5 bases). Germline CDR1 MGHRA, CDR2 YSYEKL. This CDR3 has 13 amino acids. V dropped 3 bases and J dropped 9 bases, with 12 bases sitting between them. In DNA, the CDR3 is TGCGCCAGCAGCCAGACTTTAGCGTCTGAGCAGTTCTTC. Translating gives CASSQTLASEQFF.

This clone was picked up many times. The chain recombines TRBV12-3 or TRBV12-4 with TRBJ2-3; TRBD1 matches 7 bases. Unmatched junction bases numbered 3, after V lost 5 bases and J lost 1 base. The CDR3 totals 14 residues. The CDR3 here is CASSPGQGTDTQYF. CDR3 DNA: TGTGCCAGCAGTCCCGGACAGGGCACAGATACGCAGTATTTT.

This clone was recorded at least ten times. CDR3 protein: CASSGDGNSPLHF. The CDR3 nucleotides read TGTGCCAGCAGCGGGGACGGCAATTCACCCCTCCACTTT. V is TRBV7-2 and J is TRBJ1-6; D is possibly TRBD1 (5 bases). This CDR3 has 13 residues. Germline V gene lookup returns CDR1 SGHTA and CDR2 FQGNSA. Trimming removed 5 bases from V and 7 bases from J, with 9 bases in between.

There are many counts of this clone. The V call is TRBV28, the J call TRBJ2-7, with 13 bases matching TRBD2. Germline values: CDR1 MDHEN, CDR2 SYDVKM. Germline trimming cut 6 bases from V and 5 bases from J; bases unmatched to any gene: 7. CDR3 length: 15 amino acids. In DNA, the CDR3 is TGTGCCAGCAGGACGACTAGCGGGAGGTCCAACGAGCAGTACTTC. Amino acids: CASRTTSGRSNEQYF.

This clone was observed at least ten times. The chain links TRBV12-3 or TRBV12-4 to TRBJ1-4; no reliable D call. V was cut by 1 base and J by 14 bases, with 11 bases left in between. The CDR3 is 12 amino acids. In DNA, the CDR3 is TGTGCCAGCAGTTTAGATACAATCATCCTGTTTTTT. Translated, it gives CASSLDTIILFF.

This clone was seen at least ten times. V is TRBV18 and J is TRBJ2-7, with D possibly matching TRBD1 (7 bases). The length of the CDR3 is 16 residues. With 1 base removed from V and 0 bases from J, the gap between germline ends came to 13 bases. CDR1 and CDR2 from the germline V gene are KGHSH and LQKENI. The CDR3 DNA reads TGTGCCAGCTCACCACGGTTGGAGGGGGCCTCCTACGAGCAGTACTTC. Residues: CASSPRLEGASYEQYF. The whole variable domain, remainder taken from reference TRBV18 and TRBJ2-7, is NAGVMQNPRHLVRRRGQEARLRCSPMKGHSHVYWYRQLPEEGLKFMVYLQKENIIDESGMPKERFSAEFPKEGPSILRIQQVVRGDSAAYFCASSPRLEGASYEQYFGPGTRLTVT.

At least ten counts were recorded for this clone. The genes are TRBV5-1 and TRBJ1-1; possible D gene TRBD1, 6 bases. The CDR3 contains 15 residues. Germline lookup yields CDR1 SGHRS and CDR2 YFSETQ. V was shortened by 4 bases and J by 1 base, with 14 bases between the two germline ends. CDR3 in amino acids: CASSVPQGTNTEAFF. CDR3 bases: TGCGCCAGCAGCGTTCCTCAGGGGACGAACACTGAAGCTTTCTTT.

This clone was observed a handful of times. V usage is TRBV2 and J usage is TRBJ2-1; TRBD2 aligns across 9 bases. J lost 2 bases, V lost 2 bases, and 1 base had no gene match. The CDR3 is 15 residues long. Germline CDR1 is SNHLY and CDR2 is FYNNEI. CDR3 in amino acids: CASSELAGTYNEQFF. CDR3 in DNA: TGTGCCAGCAGTGAACTAGCGGGAACCTACAATGAGCAGTTCTTC.

This clone was detected ten times or more. This chain connects TRBV29-1 to TRBJ1-1, with D hard to call. The CDR3 has 11 amino acids. Trimming removed 4 bases at V and 5 bases at J, with 8 bases between. The V gene's germline CDR1 is SQVTM and CDR2 ANQGSEA. The CDR3: CSVARETEAFF. The CDR3 DNA sequence: TGCAGCGTTGCTAGAGAGACTGAAGCTTTCTTT.

This clone was seen at least ten times. The J gene is TRBJ2-3, the V gene TRBV29-1; D gene unclear. Trimming pared 4 bases from V and 2 bases from J, leaving 10 bases between. The CDR3 is made up of 13 amino acids. The V gene's germline CDR1 is SQVTM and CDR2 ANQGSEA. CDR3 coding DNA: TGCAGCGTTGGAAAAGTTATCACAGATACGCAGTATTTT. Protein: CSVGKVITDTQYF.

The chain combines TRBV20-1 with TRBJ2-1; 10 bases are shared with TRBD2. CDR3 length: 16 residues. V dropped 0 bases and J dropped 7; count of bases not matched to a gene: 9. The germline gives CDR1 DFQATT, CDR2 SNEGSKA (reference sequence). CDR3 region: CSARDLGAGGQNEQFF. CDR3 DNA: TGCAGTGCTAGAGATTTGGGAGCGGGAGGGCAGAATGAGCAGTTCTTC.

The table lists this clone with a few counts. The chain carries TRBV28 and TRBJ1-5, with TRBD1 matching 8 bases. V shed 5 bases and J 6 bases; nucleotides not matched to a gene: 6. In germline, CDR1 is MDHEN, CDR2 SYDVKM. This CDR3 is 14 amino acids long. CDR3 in DNA: TGTGCCAGCAGTCCCTCGCAGGGGGCTCAGCCCCAGCATTTT. This translates into CASSPSQGAQPQHF.

This clone has at least ten counts. The CDR3 DNA reads TGTGCCAGCAGCGTAGGACAGGGAGTATACAATGAGCAGTTCTTC. Residues: CASSVGQGVYNEQFF. V and J are TRBV9 and TRBJ2-1; 7 bases map to TRBD1. With V trimmed by 0 bases and J by 4 bases, 4 bases remained unmatched. CDR3 length: 15 amino acids. The germline V gene encodes CDR1 SGDLS and CDR2 YYNGEE.

This clone was picked up many times. The rearrangement links TRBV20-1 to TRBJ1-1; 8 bases map to TRBD1. Looked up from germline, CDR1 is DFQATT and CDR2 is SNEGSKA (reference sequence). The CDR3 length is 12 residues. J was trimmed by 6 bases and V by 5 bases; bases with no gene match: 5. The CDR3 is CSASDRAAEAFF. Here the CDR3 DNA reads TGCAGTGCTTCGGACAGGGCGGCTGAAGCTTTCTTT.

The V call is TRBV30, the J call TRBJ2-3; 10 positions agree with TRBD2. There are 15 residues in the CDR3. Germline loops: CDR1 GTSNPN, CDR2 SVGIG (reference sequence). Trimming cost V 1 base and J 5 bases; bases outside gene matches: 6. CDR3 loop: CAWSALAGVIDTQYF. CDR3 coding DNA: TGTGCCTGGAGTGCCCTAGCGGGAGTTATAGATACGCAGTATTTT.

This clone was counted ten times or more. The chain employs TRBV11-2 and TRBJ2-4; 7 bases are shared with TRBD1. Germline V gene lookup returns CDR1 SGHAT and CDR2 FQNNGV. Losses at the gene ends were 5 bases for V and 9 bases for J; bases not matched to a gene: 4. CDR3 length equals 12 residues. The CDR3, as DNA: TGTGCCAGCAGCGAAGGGGGCATCATTCAGTACTTC. It is translated as CASSEGGIIQYF.

This clone was seen ten or more times. This rearrangement joins TRBV7-6 to TRBJ1-6, with D unresolved. Trimming cost V 5 bases and J 7 bases, with 15 bases left between them. The germline V gene has CDR1 SGHVS and CDR2 FNYEAQ. The CDR3 is 15 amino acids. Written as DNA, the CDR3 is TGTGCCAGCAGCCCCGAGGGTACCCTAAATTCACCCCTCCACTTT. It specifies CASSPEGTLNSPLHF.

Many counts were recorded for this clone. The chain uses TRBV7-6 and TRBJ1-2; no clear D. Germline CDR1 is SGHVS and CDR2 is FNYEAQ. The V end was cut by 2 bases, the J end by 0 bases, with 4 bases between. There are 13 residues in the CDR3. CDR3 sequence reads: CASSLYPNYGYTF. CDR3 DNA sequence: TGTGCCAGCAGCTTATATCCTAACTATGGCTACACCTTC.

This clone was counted at least ten times. The chain uses TRBV12-5 and TRBJ2-1; D not certain. CDR1 and CDR2 from the germline V gene are LGHNT and FRNRAP. V lost 0 bases and J 0 bases, leaving 18 bases between the germline ends. The CDR3 spans 19 residues. Here the CDR3 DNA reads TGTGCTAGTGGTTTGGTTTTAAATGCTAGACCGAACTCCTACAATGAGCAGTTCTTC. Residues: CASGLVLNARPNSYNEQFF.

The V gene is TRBV6-2 or TRBV6-3, the J gene TRBJ2-7; 8 bases align to TRBD2. This CDR3 is 17 amino acids long. Looked up from germline, CDR1 is MNHEY and CDR2 is SVGEGT. V was clipped by 6 bases and J by 0 bases; unmatched bases: 13. In DNA form, the CDR3 reads TGTGCCAGCAGCCGCTCGGGGGGGTTTCGCCTCTCCTACGAGCAGTACTTC. Its translation: CASSRSGGFRLSYEQYF.